The clone carrying this T cell receptor (beta chain) was detected a few times. Its specificity is unknown. These data belong to a study of Graves' ophthalmopathy and Graves' hyperthyroidism. For the study at large: Hyperthyroidism qualified as stable when ophthalmopathy did not develop within 18 months of follow-up. Overall study results and limits: Most expanded thyroid clonotypes above 0.001 frequency also appeared in blood.

The CDR3 is made up of 14 amino acids. Germline CDR1 is SGHVS and CDR2 is FQNEAQ. The V and J ends lost 5 bases and 4 bases, in that order; junction bases with no gene match: 6. The TCR beta CDR3 regions underwent amplification from RNA transcripts. Second-round multiplex PCR came after a first-round RT-PCR that employed HTBI primers. TCRdb used MiXCR to reprocess the multiplex PCR reads, holding one entry per CDR3 protein. Among roughly 1.1 million distinct CDR3 sequences listed, about 40% were seen once. Sequenced input: peripheral blood or thyroid tissue (not recorded which). V and J are TRBV7-8 and TRBJ1-1, with 8 nucleotides matching TRBD1. The receptor was derived from an adult man with Graves' hyperthyroidism. CDR3 sequence: CASSTDRGSTEAFF. For the CDR3, the DNA is TGTGCCAGCAGCACCGACAGGGGAAGCACTGAAGCTTTCTTT.